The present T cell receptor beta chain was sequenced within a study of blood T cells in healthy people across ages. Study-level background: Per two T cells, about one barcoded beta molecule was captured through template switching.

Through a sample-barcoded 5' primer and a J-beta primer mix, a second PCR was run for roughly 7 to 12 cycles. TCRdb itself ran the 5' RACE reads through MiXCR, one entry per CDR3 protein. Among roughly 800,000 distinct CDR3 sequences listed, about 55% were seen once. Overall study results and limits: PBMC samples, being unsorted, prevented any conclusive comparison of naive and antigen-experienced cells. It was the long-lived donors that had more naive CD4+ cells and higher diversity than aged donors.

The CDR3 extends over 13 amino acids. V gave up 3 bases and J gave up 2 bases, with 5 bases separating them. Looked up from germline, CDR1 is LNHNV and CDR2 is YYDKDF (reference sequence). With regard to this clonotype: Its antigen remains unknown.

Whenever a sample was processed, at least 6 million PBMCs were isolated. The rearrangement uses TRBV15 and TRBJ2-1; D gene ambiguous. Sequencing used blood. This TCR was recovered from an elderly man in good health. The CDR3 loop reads CATSSDTYNEQFF. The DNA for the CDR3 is TGTGCCACCAGCAGTGACACCTACAATGAGCAGTTCTTC.